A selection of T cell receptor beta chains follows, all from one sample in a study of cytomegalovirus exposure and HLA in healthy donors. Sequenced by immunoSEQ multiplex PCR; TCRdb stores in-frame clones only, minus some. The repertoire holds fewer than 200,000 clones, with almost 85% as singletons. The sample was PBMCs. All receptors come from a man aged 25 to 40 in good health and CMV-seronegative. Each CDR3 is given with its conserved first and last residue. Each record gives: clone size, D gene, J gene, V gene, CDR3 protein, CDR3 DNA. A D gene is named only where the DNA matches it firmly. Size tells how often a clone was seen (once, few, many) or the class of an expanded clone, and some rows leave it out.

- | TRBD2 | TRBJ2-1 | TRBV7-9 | CASGTLAGETNEQFF | TGTGCCAGCGGAACACTAGCGGGGGAGACCAATGAGCAGTTCTTC
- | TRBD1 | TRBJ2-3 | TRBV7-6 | CASSNWDRGTDTQYF | TGTGCCAGCAGCAACTGGGACAGGGGGACAGATACGCAGTATTTT
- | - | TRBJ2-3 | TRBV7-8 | CASRTDRPHTDTQYF | TGTGCCAGCAGGACGGACAGACCGCACACAGATACGCAGTATTTT
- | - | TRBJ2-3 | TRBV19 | CASTPVWGLAGEDTQYF | TGTGCCAGTACTCCTGTGTGGGGGCTAGCCGGGGAAGATACGCAGTATTTT
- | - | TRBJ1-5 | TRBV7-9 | CASSLATAGTQPQHF | TGTGCCAGCAGCTTAGCGACGGCAGGTACCCAGCCCCAGCATTTT
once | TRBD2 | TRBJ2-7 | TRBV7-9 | CASSLAMSSGSYEQYF | TGTGCCAGCAGCTTAGCAATGTCTAGCGGTTCCTACGAGCAGTACTTC
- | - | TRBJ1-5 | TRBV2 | CASSEASAPQPQHF | TGTGCCAGCAGTGAAGCGAGCGCGCCTCAGCCCCAGCATTTT
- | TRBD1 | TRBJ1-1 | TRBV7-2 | CASSPGQIEAFF | TGTGCCAGCAGTCCGGGACAGATTGAAGCTTTCTTT
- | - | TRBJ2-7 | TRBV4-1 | CASSHGGTPGSYEQYF | TGCGCCAGCAGCCACGGCGGGACTCCTGGCTCCTACGAGCAGTACTTC
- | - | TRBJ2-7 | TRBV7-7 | CASSSGLSYEQYF | TGTGCTAGCAGCTCGGGTCTCTCCTACGAGCAGTACTTC
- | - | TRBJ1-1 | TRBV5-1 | CASSLGTTGTEAFF | TGCGCCAGCAGCTTAGGGACTACAGGCACTGAAGCTTTCTTT
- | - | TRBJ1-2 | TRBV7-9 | CASSLAGAPIGYTF | TGTGCCAGCAGCTTAGCGGGGGCTCCTATTGGCTACACCTTC
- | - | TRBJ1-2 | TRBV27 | CASSFGQGSTNYGYTF | TGTGCCAGCAGTTTTGGCCAGGGGAGTACTAACTATGGCTACACCTTC
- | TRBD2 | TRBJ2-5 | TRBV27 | CASSPPGRAGEETQYF | TGTGCCAGCAGTCCCCCAGGTCGAGCGGGGGAAGAGACCCAGTACTTC
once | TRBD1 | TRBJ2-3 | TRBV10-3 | CAISEGGQGASDTQYF | TGTGCCATCAGTGAGGGGGGACAGGGGGCCTCAGATACGCAGTATTTT
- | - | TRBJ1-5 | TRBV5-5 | CASSGQSNQPQHF | TGTGCCAGCAGCGGCCAGAGCAATCAGCCCCAGCATTTT
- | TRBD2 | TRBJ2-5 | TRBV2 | CASVPGLAQETQYF | TGTGCCAGCGTACCGGGACTAGCCCAAGAGACCCAGTACTTC
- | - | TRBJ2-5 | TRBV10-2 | CATRDLIQETQYF | TGCGCCACCCGGGACTTAATCCAAGAGACCCAGTACTTC
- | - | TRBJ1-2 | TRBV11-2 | CASSFTTGNYGYTF | TGTGCCAGCAGCTTTACAACAGGGAACTATGGCTACACCTTC
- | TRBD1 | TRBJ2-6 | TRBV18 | CASSPLPGTGASSGANVLTF | TGTGCCAGCTCACCACTTCCCGGGACAGGGGCCAGCTCTGGGGCCAACGTCCTGACTTTC
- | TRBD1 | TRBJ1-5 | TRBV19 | CASSLRQGEAYSNQPQHF | TGTGCCAGTAGTCTACGACAGGGAGAAGCCTATAGCAATCAGCCCCAGCATTTT
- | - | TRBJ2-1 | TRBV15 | CATSREGREQFF | TGTGCCACCAGCAGAGAAGGCAGGGAGCAGTTCTTC
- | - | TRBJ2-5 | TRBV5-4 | CASSPGGAETQYF | TGTGCCAGCAGCCCTGGGGGGGCCGAGACCCAGTACTTC
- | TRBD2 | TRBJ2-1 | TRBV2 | CASIFLSWTSGPSSYNEQFF | TGTGCCAGCATCTTCCTCTCGTGGACTAGCGGGCCTAGCTCCTACAATGAGCAGTTCTTC
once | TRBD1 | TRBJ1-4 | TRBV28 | CASNRGNEKLFF | TGTGCCAGCAACAGGGGTAATGAAAAACTGTTTTTT
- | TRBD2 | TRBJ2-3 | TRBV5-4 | CASSRGLAGSTDTQYF | TGTGCCAGCAGCCGGGGACTAGCGGGGAGCACAGATACGCAGTATTTT
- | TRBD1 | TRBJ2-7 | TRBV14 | CASSQPRQGYYEQYF | TGTGCCAGCAGCCAACCCAGACAGGGGTACTACGAGCAGTACTTC
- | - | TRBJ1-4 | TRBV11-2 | CASSLEASGEKLFF | TGTGCCAGCAGCTTAGAAGCCTCGGGGGAAAAACTGTTTTTT
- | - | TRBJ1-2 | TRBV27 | CASSKTQGPNYGYTF | TGTGCCAGCAGCAAGACACAGGGTCCAAACTATGGCTACACCTTC
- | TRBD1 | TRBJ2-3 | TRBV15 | CATSRGQGGTDTQYF | TGTGCCACCAGCAGAGGACAGGGGGGAACAGATACGCAGTATTTT
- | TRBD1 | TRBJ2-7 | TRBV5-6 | CASSSTGTGGYEQYF | TGTGCCAGCAGCAGTACCGGGACAGGCGGTTACGAGCAGTACTTC
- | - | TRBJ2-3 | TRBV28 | CASSLLPGVGTDTQYF | TGTGCCAGCAGTTTATTACCGGGAGTTGGGACAGATACGCAGTATTTT
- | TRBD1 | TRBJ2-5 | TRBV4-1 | CASSQEGGLETQYF | TGCGCCAGCAGCCAAGAAGGGGGCTTAGAGACCCAGTACTTC
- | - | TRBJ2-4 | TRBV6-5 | CAAGGAKNIQYF | TGTGCCGCCGGGGGAGCCAAAAACATTCAGTACTTC
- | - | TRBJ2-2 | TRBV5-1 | CASSSSWGRAGELFF | TGCGCCAGCAGCAGCTCGTGGGGGCGAGCCGGGGAGCTGTTTTTT
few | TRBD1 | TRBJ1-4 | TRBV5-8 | CASSLLRGQGREKLFF | TGTGCCAGCAGCTTGCTGAGAGGACAGGGACGGGAAAAACTGTTTTTT
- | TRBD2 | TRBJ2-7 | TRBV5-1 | CASSPGLAGGILSYEQYF | TGCGCCAGCAGCCCCGGACTAGCGGGAGGAATCTTATCCTACGAGCAGTACTTC
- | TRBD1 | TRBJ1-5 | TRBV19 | CASSIQDRGQGQPQHF | TGTGCCAGTAGTATTCAGGACAGGGGGCAGGGTCAGCCCCAGCATTTT
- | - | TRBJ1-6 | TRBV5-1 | CASSLVGPSYNSPLHF | TGCGCCAGCAGCTTGGTGGGGCCCTCCTATAATTCACCCCTCCACTTT
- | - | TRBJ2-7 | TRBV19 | CASSIGAYDEQYF | TGTGCCAGTAGTATTGGGGCCTACGACGAGCAGTACTTC
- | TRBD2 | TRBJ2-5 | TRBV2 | CASSEARGGETQYF | TGTGCCAGCAGTGAAGCGCGGGGGGGAGAGACCCAGTACTTC
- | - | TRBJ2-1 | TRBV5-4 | CASTFTLEAYNEQFF | TGTGCCAGCACCTTCACACTAGAGGCCTACAATGAGCAGTTCTTC
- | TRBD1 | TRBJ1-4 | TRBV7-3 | CASSLLPITGGDEKLFF | TGTGCCAGCAGCCTATTACCCATTACAGGGGGAGATGAAAAACTGTTTTTT
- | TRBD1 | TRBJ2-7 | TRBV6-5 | CASSRATGGIYEQYF | TGTGCCAGCAGCCGAGCGACAGGGGGCATTTACGAGCAGTACTTC
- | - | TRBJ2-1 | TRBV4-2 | CASSQEGLTNNEQFF | TGTGCCAGCAGCCAAGAAGGACTAACCAACAATGAGCAGTTCTTC
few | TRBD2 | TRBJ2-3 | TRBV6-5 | CASSRLAGQPDTQYF | TGTGCCAGCAGTCGACTAGCGGGTCAACCGGATACGCAGTATTTT
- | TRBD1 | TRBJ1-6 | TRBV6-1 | CASSEGQKLYNSPLHF | TGTGCCAGCAGTGAGGGACAGAAGCTCTATAATTCACCCCTCCACTTT
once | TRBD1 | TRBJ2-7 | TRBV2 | CASSEGPGQGWHEQYF | TGTGCCAGCAGTGAGGGACCGGGACAGGGATGGCACGAGCAGTACTTC
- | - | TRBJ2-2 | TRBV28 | CASSLLLVGNTGELFF | TGTGCCAGCAGTTTATTGCTAGTCGGTAACACCGGGGAGCTGTTTTTT
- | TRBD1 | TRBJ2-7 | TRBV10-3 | CAISAGQGAGYEQYF | TGTGCCATCAGTGCCGGACAGGGGGCAGGATACGAGCAGTACTTC
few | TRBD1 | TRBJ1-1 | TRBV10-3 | CAITRTGTEAFF | TGTGCCATCACCAGGACAGGGACTGAAGCTTTCTTT